The clone carrying this T cell receptor beta chain was counted ten times or more. Its antigen remains unidentified. There are 15 residues in the CDR3. V lost 1 base and J lost 3, with 13 bases in between. In germline, CDR1 is SGHTA, CDR2 FQGNSA. TCRdb re-derived calls from the reads in MiXCR, one entry per CDR3 protein. The repertoire consists of a few hundred thousand distinct CDR3 sequences, with more than 9% occurring once and the leading ten covering around 4.1%. The sample originates from a study of T cell repertoires in cytomegalovirus infection. The study's findings and limits: CMV-specific HLA-C-restricted TCR beta clonotypes dominated the ex vivo response.

The clonotype comes from a human donor in good health (CMV status not recorded). Some clones in this sample may be carry-over from other donors' samples. Sample: PBMCs. This sequence joins TRBV7-2 and TRBJ2-7; D is unclear. CDR3 nucleotide sequence: TGTGCCAGCAGCTTAGGAGAGCCGCCGGTCTACGAGCAGTACTTC. It specifies CASSLGEPPVYEQYF. The complete variable domain, with remaining parts taken from reference TRBV7-2 and TRBJ2-7, reads GAGVSQSPSNKVTEKGKDVELRCDPISGHTALYWYRQSLGQGLEFLIYFQGNSAPDKSGLPSDRFSAERTGGSVSTLTIQRTQQEDSAVYLCASSLGEPPVYEQYFGPGTRLTVT.